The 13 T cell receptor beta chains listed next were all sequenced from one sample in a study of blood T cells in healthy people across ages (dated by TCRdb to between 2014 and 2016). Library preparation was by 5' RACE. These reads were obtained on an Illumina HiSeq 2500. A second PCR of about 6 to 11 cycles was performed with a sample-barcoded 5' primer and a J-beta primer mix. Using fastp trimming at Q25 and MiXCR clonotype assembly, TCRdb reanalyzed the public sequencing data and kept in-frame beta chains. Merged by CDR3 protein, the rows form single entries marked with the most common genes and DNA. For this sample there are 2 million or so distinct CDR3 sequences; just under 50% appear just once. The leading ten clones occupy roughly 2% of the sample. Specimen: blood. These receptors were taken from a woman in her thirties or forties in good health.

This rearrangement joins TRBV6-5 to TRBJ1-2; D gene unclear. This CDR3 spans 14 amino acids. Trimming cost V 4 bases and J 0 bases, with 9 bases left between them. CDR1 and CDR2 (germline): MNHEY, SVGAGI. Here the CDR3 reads CASSSMTANYGYTF. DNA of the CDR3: TGTGCCAGCAGTTCCATGACGGCTAACTATGGCTACACCTTC.

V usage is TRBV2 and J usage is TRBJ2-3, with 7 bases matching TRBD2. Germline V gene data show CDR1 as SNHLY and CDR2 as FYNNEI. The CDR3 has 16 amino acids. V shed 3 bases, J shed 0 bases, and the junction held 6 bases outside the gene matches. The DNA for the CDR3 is TGTGCCAGCAGTGAGGGAGGGGTCGAGAGCACAGATACGCAGTATTTT. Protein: CASSEGGVESTDTQYF.

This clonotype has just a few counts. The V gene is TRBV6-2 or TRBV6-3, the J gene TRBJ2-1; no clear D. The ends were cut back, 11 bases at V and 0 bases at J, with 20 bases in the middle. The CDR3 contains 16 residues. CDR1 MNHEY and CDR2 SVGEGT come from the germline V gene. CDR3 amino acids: CASIKEYPSSYNEQFF. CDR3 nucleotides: TGTGCCTCCATCAAGGAGTACCCGAGCTCCTACAATGAGCAGTTCTTC.

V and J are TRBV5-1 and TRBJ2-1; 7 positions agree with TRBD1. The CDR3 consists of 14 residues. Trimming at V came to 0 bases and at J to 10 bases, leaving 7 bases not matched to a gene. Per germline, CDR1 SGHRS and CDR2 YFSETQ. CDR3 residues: CASSLADRAGEQFF. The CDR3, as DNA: TGCGCCAGCAGCTTGGCCGACAGGGCAGGAGAGCAGTTCTTC.

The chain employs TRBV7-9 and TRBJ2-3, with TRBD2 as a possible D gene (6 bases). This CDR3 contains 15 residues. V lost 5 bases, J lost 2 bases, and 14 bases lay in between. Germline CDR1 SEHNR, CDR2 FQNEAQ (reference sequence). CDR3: CASSARGKHTDTQYF. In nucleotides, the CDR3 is TGTGCCAGCAGCGCCCGGGGGAAACACACAGATACGCAGTATTTT.

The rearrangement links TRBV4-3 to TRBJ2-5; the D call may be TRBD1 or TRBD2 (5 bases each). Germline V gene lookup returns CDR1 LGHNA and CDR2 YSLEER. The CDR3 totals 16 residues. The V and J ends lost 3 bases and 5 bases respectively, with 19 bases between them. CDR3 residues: CASSQSPPGEGETQYF. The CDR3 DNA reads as TGCGCCAGCAGCCAGTCCCCTCCAGGAGAGGGGGAGACCCAGTACTTC.

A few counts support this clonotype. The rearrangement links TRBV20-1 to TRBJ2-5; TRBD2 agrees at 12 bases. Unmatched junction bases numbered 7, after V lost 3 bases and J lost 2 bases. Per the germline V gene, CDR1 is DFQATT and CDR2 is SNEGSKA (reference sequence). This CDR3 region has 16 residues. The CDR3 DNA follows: TGCAGTGCTAGCCGAACTAGCGGGGGGCCACAAGAGACCCAGTACTTC. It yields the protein CSASRTSGGPQETQYF.

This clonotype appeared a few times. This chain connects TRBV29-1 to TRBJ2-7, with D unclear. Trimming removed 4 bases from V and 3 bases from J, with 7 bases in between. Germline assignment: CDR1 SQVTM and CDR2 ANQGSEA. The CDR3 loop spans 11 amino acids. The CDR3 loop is CSVAGLYEQYF. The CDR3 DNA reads TGCAGCGTTGCAGGCCTCTACGAGCAGTACTTC.

In nucleotides, the CDR3 is TGCGCCAGCAGCCAAGTAAGCGGGGGGGTTTCCTACAATGAGCAGTTCTTC. Translating it yields CASSQVSGGVSYNEQFF. The chain carries TRBV4-1 and TRBJ2-1, with 10 bases that match TRBD2. CDR3 length: 17 amino acids. The trim removed 1 base at V and 1 base at J, leaving 4 bases unmatched. Germline CDR1 is MGHRA and CDR2 is YSYEKL.

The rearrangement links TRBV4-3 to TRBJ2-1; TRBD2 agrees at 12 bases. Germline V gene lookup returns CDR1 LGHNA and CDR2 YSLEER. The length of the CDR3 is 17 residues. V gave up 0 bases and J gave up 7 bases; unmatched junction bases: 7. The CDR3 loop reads CASSQDSSGGAGNEQFF. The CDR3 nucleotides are TGCGCCAGCAGCCAAGATTCTAGCGGGGGGGCCGGGAATGAGCAGTTCTTC.

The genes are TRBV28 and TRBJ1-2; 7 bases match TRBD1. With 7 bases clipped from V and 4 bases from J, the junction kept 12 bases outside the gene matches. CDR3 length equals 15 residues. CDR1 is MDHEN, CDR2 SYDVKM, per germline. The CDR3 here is CASNMGQTAIYGYTF. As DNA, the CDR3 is TGTGCCAGCAACATGGGACAGACAGCCATCTATGGCTACACCTTC.

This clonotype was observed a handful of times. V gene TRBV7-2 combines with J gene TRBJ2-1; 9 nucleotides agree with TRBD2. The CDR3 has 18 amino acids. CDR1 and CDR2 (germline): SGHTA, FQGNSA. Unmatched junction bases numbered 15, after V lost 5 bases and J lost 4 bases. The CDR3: CASSLTFDLAGSYNEQFF. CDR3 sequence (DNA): TGTGCCAGCAGCCTCACCTTCGACCTAGCGGGATCTTACAATGAGCAGTTCTTC. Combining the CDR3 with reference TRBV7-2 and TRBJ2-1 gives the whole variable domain GAGVSQSPSNKVTEKGKDVELRCDPISGHTALYWYRQSLGQGLEFLIYFQGNSAPDKSGLPSDRFSAERTGGSVSTLTIQRTQQEDSAVYLCASSLTFDLAGSYNEQFFGPGTRLTVL.

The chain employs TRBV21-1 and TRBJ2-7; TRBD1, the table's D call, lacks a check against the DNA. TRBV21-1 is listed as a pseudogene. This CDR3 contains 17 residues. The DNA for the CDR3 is TGTGCCAGCAGCAAGGAGACAAGCAGGGGATCCCCCTACGAGCAGTACTTC. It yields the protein CASSKETSRGSPYEQYF.